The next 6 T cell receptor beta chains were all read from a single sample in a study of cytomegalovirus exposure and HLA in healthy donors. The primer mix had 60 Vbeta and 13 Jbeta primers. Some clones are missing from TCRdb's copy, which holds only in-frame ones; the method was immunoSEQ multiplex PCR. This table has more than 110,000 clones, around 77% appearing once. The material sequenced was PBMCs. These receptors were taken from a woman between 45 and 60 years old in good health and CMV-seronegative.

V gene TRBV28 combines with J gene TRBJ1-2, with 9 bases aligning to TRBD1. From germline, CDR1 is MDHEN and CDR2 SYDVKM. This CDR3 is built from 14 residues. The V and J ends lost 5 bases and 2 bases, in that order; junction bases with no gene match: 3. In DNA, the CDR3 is TGTGCCAGCAGTGAGGGACAGGGCAACTATGGCTACACCTTC. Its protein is CASSEGQGNYGYTF.

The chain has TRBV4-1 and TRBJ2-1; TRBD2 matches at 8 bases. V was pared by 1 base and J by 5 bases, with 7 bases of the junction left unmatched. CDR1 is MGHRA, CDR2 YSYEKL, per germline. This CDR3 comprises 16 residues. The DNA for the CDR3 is TGCGCCAGCAGCCAAGTCTGGCGGGGGGCTAACAATGAGCAGTTCTTC. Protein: CASSQVWRGANNEQFF.

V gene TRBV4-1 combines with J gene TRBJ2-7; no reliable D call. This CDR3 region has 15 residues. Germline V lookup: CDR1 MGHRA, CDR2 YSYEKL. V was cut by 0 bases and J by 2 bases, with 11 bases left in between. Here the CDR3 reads CASSQDPTLTYEQYF. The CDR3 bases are TGCGCCAGCAGCCAAGATCCGACACTTACCTACGAGCAGTACTTC.

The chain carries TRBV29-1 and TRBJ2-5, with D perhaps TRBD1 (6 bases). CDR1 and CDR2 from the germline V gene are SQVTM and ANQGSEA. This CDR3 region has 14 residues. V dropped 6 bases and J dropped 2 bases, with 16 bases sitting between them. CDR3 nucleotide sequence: TGCAGCGTCACCTCCCGGACAGCTCAAGAGACCCAGTACTTC. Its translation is CSVTSRTAQETQYF.

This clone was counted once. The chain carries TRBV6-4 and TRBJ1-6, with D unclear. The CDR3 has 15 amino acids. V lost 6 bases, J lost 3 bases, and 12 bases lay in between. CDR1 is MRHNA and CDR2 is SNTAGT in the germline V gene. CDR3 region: CASRPRGLYNSPLHF. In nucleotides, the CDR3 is TGTGCCAGCAGACCCCGCGGACTCTATAATTCACCCCTCCACTTT.

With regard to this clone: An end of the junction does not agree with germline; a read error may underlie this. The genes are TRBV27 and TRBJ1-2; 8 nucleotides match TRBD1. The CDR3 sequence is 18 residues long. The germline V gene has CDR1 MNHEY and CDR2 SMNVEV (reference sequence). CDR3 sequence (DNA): TGTGCCAGCAGTTTATCGATCATAACAGGGGGGGTGAGCTATGGCTACACTTTC. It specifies CASSLSIITGGVSYGYTF.